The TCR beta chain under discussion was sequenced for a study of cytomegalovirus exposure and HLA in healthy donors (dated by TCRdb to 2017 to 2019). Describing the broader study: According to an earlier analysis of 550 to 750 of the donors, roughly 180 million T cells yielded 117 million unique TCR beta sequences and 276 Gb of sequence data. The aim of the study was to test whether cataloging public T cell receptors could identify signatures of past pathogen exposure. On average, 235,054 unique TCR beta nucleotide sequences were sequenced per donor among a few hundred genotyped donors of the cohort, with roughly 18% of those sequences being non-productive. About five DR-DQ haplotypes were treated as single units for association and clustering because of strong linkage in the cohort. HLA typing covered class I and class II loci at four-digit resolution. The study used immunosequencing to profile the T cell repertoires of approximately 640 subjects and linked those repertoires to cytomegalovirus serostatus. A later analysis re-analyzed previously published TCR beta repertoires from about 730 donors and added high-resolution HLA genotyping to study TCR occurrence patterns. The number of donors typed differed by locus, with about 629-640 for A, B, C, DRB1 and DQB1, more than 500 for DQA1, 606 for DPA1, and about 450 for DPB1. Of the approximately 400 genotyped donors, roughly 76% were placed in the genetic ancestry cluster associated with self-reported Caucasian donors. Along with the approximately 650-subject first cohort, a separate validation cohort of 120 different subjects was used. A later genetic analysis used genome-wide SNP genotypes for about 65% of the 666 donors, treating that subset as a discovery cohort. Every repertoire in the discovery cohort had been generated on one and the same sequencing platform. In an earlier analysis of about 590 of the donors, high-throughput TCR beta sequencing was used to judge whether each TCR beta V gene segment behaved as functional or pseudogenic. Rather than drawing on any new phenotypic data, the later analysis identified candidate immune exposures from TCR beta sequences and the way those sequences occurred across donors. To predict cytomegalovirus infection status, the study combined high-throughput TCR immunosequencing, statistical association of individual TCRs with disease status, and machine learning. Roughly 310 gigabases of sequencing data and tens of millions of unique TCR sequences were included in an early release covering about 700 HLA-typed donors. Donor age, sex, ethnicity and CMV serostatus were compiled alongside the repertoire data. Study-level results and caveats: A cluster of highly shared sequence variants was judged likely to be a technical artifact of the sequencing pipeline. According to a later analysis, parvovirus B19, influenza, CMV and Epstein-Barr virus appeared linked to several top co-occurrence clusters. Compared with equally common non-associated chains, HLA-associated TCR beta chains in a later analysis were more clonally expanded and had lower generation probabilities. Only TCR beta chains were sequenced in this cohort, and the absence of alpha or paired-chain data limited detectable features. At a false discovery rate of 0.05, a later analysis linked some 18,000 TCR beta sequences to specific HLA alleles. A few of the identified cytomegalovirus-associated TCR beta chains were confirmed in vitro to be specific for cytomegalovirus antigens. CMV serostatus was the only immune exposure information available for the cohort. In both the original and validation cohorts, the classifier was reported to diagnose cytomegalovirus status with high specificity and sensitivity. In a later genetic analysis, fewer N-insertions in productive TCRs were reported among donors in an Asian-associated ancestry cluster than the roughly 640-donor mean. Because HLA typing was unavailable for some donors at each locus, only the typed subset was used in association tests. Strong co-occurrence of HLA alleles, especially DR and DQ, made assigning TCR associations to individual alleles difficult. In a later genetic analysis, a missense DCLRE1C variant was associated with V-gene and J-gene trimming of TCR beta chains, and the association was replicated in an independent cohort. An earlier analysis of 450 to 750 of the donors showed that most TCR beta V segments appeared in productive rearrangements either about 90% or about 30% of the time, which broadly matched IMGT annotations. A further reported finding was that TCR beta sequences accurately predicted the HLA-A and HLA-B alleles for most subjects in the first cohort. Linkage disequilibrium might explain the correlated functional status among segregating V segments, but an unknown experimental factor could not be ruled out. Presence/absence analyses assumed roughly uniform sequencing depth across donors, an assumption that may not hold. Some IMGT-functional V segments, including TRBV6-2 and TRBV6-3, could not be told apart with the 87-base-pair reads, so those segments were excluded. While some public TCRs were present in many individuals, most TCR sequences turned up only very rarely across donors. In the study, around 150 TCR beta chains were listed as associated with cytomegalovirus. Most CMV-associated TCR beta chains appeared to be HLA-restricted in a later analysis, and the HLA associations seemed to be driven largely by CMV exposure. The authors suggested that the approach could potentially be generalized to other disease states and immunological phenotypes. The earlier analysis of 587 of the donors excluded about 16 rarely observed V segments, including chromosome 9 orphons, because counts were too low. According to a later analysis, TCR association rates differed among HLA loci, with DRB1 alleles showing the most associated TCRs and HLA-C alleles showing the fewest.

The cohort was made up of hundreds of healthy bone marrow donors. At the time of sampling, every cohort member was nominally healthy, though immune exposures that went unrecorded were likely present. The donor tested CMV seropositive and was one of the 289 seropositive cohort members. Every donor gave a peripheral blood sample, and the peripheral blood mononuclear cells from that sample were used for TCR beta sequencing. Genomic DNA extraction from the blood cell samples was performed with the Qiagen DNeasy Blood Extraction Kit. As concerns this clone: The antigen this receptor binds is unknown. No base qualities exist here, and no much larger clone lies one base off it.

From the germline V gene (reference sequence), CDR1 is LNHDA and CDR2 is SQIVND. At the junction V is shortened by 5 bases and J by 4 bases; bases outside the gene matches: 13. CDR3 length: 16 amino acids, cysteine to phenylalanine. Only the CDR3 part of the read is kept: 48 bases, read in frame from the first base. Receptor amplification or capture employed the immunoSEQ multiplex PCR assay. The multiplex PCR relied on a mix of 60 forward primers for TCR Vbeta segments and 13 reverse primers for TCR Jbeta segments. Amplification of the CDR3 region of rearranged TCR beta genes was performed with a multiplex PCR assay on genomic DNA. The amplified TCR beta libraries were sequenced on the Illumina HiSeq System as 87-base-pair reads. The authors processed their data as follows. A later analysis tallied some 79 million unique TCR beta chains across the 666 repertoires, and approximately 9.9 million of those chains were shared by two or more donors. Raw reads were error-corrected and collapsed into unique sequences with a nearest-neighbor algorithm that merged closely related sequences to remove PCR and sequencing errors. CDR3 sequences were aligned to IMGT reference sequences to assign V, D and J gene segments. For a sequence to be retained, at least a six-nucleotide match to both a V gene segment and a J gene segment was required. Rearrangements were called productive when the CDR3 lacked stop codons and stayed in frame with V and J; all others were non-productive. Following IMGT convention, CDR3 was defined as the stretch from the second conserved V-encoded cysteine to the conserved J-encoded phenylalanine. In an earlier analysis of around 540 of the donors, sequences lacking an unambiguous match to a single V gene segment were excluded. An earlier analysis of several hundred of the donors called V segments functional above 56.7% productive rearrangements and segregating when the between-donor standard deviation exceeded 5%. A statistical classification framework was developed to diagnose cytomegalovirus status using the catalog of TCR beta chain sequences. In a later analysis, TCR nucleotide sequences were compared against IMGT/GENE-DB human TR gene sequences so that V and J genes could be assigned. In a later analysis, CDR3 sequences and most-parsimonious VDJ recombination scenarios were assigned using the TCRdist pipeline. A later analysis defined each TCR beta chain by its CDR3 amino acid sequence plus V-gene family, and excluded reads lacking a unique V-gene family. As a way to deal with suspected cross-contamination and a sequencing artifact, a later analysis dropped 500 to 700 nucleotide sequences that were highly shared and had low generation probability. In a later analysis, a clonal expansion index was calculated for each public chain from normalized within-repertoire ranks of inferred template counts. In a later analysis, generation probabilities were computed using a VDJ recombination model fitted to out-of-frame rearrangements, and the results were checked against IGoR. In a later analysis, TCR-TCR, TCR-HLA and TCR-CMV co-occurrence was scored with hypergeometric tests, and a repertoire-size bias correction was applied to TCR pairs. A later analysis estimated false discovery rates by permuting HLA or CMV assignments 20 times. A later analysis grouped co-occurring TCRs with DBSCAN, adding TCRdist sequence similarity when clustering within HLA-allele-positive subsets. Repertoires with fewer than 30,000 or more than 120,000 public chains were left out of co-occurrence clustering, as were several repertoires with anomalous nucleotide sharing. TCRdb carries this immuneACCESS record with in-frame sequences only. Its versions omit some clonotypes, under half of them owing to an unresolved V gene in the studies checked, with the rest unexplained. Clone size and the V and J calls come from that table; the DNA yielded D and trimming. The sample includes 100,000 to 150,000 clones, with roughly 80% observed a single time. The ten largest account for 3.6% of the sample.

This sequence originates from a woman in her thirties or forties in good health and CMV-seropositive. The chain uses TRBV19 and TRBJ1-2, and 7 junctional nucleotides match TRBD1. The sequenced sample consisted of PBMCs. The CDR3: CASSHLTGEFFYGYTF. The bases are TGTGCCAGTAGTCACCTTACAGGGGAGTTTTTCTATGGCTACACCTTC. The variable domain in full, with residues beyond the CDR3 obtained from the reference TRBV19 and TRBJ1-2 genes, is DGGITQSPKYLFRKEGQNVTLSCEQNLNHDAMYWYRQDPGQGLRLIYYSQIVNDFQKGDIAEGYSVSREKKESFPLTVTSAQKNPTAFYLCASSHLTGEFFYGYTFGSGTRLTVV.